This is a list of T cell receptor beta chains from one sample in a study of blood T cell dynamics during melanoma immunotherapy. The table came from immunoSEQ multiplex PCR; TCRdb's copy has only in-frame clones and leaves some out. The sample includes around 3,400 clones, 92% of them seen just once. The sequences come from effector memory CD8+ T cells from blood, collected from a patient treated with checkpoint blockade. Every receptor here comes from a human donor with melanoma. The CDR3 runs from the conserved cysteine through the conserved F or W. Fields, in order: D gene, clone size, J gene, V gene, CDR3 protein, CDR3 DNA. The D gene is left open where the match is weak. Rows give clone size only sometimes, using once, few, many, or a class for an expanded clone.

D: -; size: -; J: TRBJ2-1; V: TRBV30; CDR3: CAWSGGDSYNEQFF; DNA: TGTGCCTGGAGTGGGGGGGACAGCTACAATGAGCAGTTCTTC
D: -; size: -; J: TRBJ2-5; V: TRBV27; CDR3: CASRPTENQETQYF; DNA: TGTGCCAGCAGGCCGACAGAGAACCAAGAGACCCAGTACTTC
D: -; size: -; J: TRBJ1-1; V: TRBV13; CDR3: CASSLARVNTEAFF; DNA: TGTGCCAGCAGCTTAGCCAGGGTGAACACTGAAGCTTTCTTT
D: TRBD2; size: -; J: TRBJ2-1; V: TRBV11-3; CDR3: CASSPWAGLAGPQVDNEQFF; DNA: TGTGCCAGCAGCCCCTGGGCGGGACTAGCGGGTCCCCAGGTCGACAATGAGCAGTTCTTC
D: TRBD2; size: -; J: TRBJ2-7; V: TRBV9; CDR3: CASSVASGGTYEQYF; DNA: TGTGCCAGCAGCGTAGCGAGCGGGGGGACCTACGAGCAGTACTTC
D: -; size: -; J: TRBJ2-7; V: TRBV29-1; CDR3: CSVERGGGYEQYF; DNA: TGCAGCGTTGAACGGGGAGGTGGATACGAGCAGTACTTC
D: -; size: -; J: TRBJ2-2; V: TRBV27; CDR3: CASSFGGLYTGELFF; DNA: TGTGCCAGCAGTTTTGGCGGACTTTACACCGGGGAGCTGTTTTTT
D: -; size: -; J: TRBJ2-1; V: TRBV7-9; CDR3: CASSLAADEQFF; DNA: TGTGCCAGCAGCTTAGCGGCCGATGAGCAGTTCTTC
D: -; size: -; J: TRBJ1-3; V: TRBV28; CDR3: CASSLSRTRGTIYF; DNA: TGTGCCAGCAGTTTATCCCGCACCCGGGGCACCATATATTTT
D: -; size: -; J: TRBJ2-7; V: TRBV11-2; CDR3: CASSLVWEEQYF; DNA: TGTGCCAGCAGCTTAGTGTGGGAGGAGCAGTACTTC
D: -; size: few; J: TRBJ1-1; V: TRBV19; CDR3: CASNSVMNTEAFF; DNA: TGTGCCAGTAATTCCGTTATGAACACTGAAGCTTTCTTT
D: -; size: -; J: TRBJ2-1; V: TRBV19; CDR3: CASSILLALHNEQFF; DNA: TGTGCCAGTAGTATTTTACTAGCTCTCCACAATGAGCAGTTCTTC